This TCR beta chain originates from a study of T-cell memory formation after mild COVID-19. Study-wide context: TCR clusters were largely donor specific. Study-wide results and caveats: Clones that contracted from day 15 to 85 were balanced CD4/CD8, while later expanders leaned CD4+.

MiXCR, run by TCRdb on the 5' RACE reads, gives a single entry per CDR3 protein. The data contain about 350,000 distinct CDR3 sequences, around 28% of them singletons. The ends were cut back, 6 bases at V and 8 bases at J, with 14 bases in the middle. This CDR3 comprises 13 residues. The germline CDR1 and CDR2 sequences are SGHVS and FNYEAQ. As to this clonotype: Its antigen is still unknown.

This TCR was recovered from an adult woman who had mild COVID-19 (a few samples of this study predate the infection). Cell type and time point are not known. The chain links TRBV7-6 to TRBJ2-1; D gene unclear. Sequencing used PBMCs or a T cell subset sorted from them (not recorded which). CDR3 DNA sequence: TGTGCCAGCAGTCCCCATCCCGCGGATGAGCAGTTCTTC. It specifies CASSPHPADEQFF.